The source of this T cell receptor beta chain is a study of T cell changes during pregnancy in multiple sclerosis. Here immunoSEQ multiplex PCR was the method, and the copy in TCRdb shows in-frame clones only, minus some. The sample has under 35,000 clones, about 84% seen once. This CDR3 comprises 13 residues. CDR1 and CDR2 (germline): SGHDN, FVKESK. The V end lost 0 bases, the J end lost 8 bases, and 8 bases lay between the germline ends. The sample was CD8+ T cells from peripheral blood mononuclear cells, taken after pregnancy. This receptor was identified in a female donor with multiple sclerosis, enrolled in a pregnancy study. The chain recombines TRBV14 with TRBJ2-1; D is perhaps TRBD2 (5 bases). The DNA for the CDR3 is TGTGCCAGCAGCCAAGATAGCGTCCATGAGCAGTTCTTC. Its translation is CASSQDSVHEQFF.